Listed here are 5 T cell receptor beta chains from one sample, sequenced in a study of radiotherapy plus CTLA-4 blockade in lung cancer. The repertoire was sequenced with immunoSEQ multiplex PCR; TCRdb's copy has only in-frame clones and lacks some. The data hold 60,000 to 75,000 clones, with roughly four fifths observed a single time. This sample comprised peripheral blood, obtained from a patient treated with radiotherapy plus ipilimumab. The receptors shown here come from a human donor with non-small cell lung cancer whose response to radiotherapy plus ipilimumab could not be evaluated. Some clones in this sample may be carry-over from other donors' samples.

The gene calls are TRBV9 and TRBJ2-6, with TRBD1 matching 8 bases. With V trimmed by 4 bases and J by 0 bases, 6 bases remained unmatched. Looked up from germline, CDR1 is SGDLS and CDR2 is YYNGEE. This CDR3 comprises 17 residues. The CDR3 DNA reads TGTGCCAGCAGCCCTCGGACAGGGTACTCTGGGGCCAACGTCCTGACTTTC. Translation gives CASSPRTGYSGANVLTF.

The genes are TRBV4-1 and TRBJ2-3; 10 nucleotides agree with TRBD2. The CDR3 spans 20 residues. The V gene's germline CDR1 is MGHRA and CDR2 YSYEKL. Losses at the gene ends were 1 base for V and 0 bases for J; bases not matched to a gene: 13. CDR3: CASSQALLNSGGPSTDTQYF. CDR3 nucleotides: TGCGCCAGCAGCCAAGCCCTCCTTAATAGCGGGGGGCCGAGCACAGATACGCAGTATTTT.

The chain has TRBV10-3 and TRBJ2-5; TRBD1 might be the D (6 bases). From germline, CDR1 is ENHRY and CDR2 SYGVKD. The CDR3 loop spans 13 amino acids. V lost 4 bases, J lost 5 bases, and 11 bases lay in between. CDR3: CAISGNRVETQYF. The DNA of the CDR3 is TGTGCCATCAGTGGAAACAGGGTTGAGACCCAGTACTTC.

The chain recombines TRBV25-1 with TRBJ1-6; D perhaps matches TRBD1 (5 bases). V was trimmed by 11 bases and J by 8 bases, leaving 22 bases between them. The germline V gene has CDR1 MGHDK and CDR2 SYGVNS. The CDR3 covers 15 residues. CDR3 loop: CALPRRGATDSPLHF. As DNA, the CDR3 is TGTGCCCTCCCCCGGAGGGGCGCAACGGATTCACCCCTCCACTTT.

In this sample, this clone turned up a few times. The rearrangement uses TRBV5-1 and TRBJ2-2; D is perhaps TRBD1 (6 bases). This CDR3 is 15 amino acids long. Germline lookup yields CDR1 SGHRS and CDR2 YFSETQ. Trimming stripped 1 base from V and 6 bases from J, with 13 bases between. The DNA of the CDR3 is TGCGCCAGCAGCTTGTCGGTACAGGGCTCCGGGGAGCTGTTTTTT. Translating gives CASSLSVQGSGELFF.